This TCR beta chain was documented in a study of T cell responses to AZD1222 COVID-19 vaccine. As for the study in general: Combined were second doses at about 4 or about 12 weeks.

Overall study results and limits: Once two AZD1222 doses were given, Spike-specific TCR breadth and depth went up. CD4 TCRs associated with vaccination spanned spike, dominating at 160-218 and 743-854. Donors were mostly white British, more females; clonal diversity possibly underestimated.

V was clipped by 5 bases and J by 2 bases, with 7 bases between them. The germline gives CDR1 SGHTA, CDR2 FQGNSA. This CDR3 comprises 13 residues. Concerning this clone itself: Its antigen is still unknown.

The method was immunoSEQ multiplex PCR; TCRdb's version includes in-frame clones alone and lacks a portion of them. The table has about 180,000 clones, around nine tenths seen once; the top ten hold 2.6%. The chain carries TRBV7-2 and TRBJ1-5, with D hard to call. The sequenced sample was peripheral blood, obtained on day 0 of AZD1222 vaccination. The clonotype originates from an adult in good health. The CDR3 nucleotides are TGTGCCAGCAGCGACCAGGGCAATCAGCCCCAGCATTTT. Translation: CASSDQGNQPQHF.